Below, 22 T cell receptor beta chains from the same sample are listed, as sequenced in a study of vaccination effects on CD4 cells after COVID-19. Prior to sequencing, the ViraFEST assay stimulated PBMC with viral peptide pools, which expanded the antigen-specific CD4+ T cells. Cells that had been cultured for 9 to 10 days were the source of isolated CD4+ T cells. Measured with immunoSEQ multiplex PCR; TCRdb has only the in-frame clones, and not every one. The table lists tens of thousands of clones, around 85% of them singletons. These receptors' antigens are unknown. The sequenced sample was CD4+ T cells from PBMCs cultured with HCoV-229E spike peptides, obtained before COVID-19 vaccination. These receptors all come from a human donor who received a COVID-19 vaccine.

V usage is TRBV7-2 and J usage is TRBJ1-1, with a weak D call TRBD1 (5 bases). Trimming took off 3 bases at V and 3 bases at J, with 11 bases between the two ends. The germline V gene has CDR1 SGHTA and CDR2 FQGNSA. The CDR3 spans 14 residues. The DNA of the CDR3 is TGTGCCAGCAGCTTTATTCAGGGAGACACTGAAGCTTTCTTT. Residues: CASSFIQGDTEAFF.

This clone has a single count. V gene TRBV2 combines with J gene TRBJ1-1; D might be TRBD1 (5 bases). From germline, CDR1 is SNHLY and CDR2 FYNNEI. The CDR3 covers 13 residues. Trimming removed 7 bases from V and 4 bases from J, with 13 bases in between. As DNA, the CDR3 is TGTGCCAGCATCGGACGGGGGTTCACTGAAGCTTTCTTT. This translates into CASIGRGFTEAFF.

This clone was seen a single time. The chain links TRBV6-5 to TRBJ1-1, with TRBD1 matching 8 bases. The germline CDR1 and CDR2 sequences are MNHEY and SVGAGI. The CDR3 runs 15 residues. V gave up 2 bases and J gave up 2 bases; unmatched junction bases: 4. CDR3 nucleotides: TGTGCCAGCAGTTACCGCGGGACAGGAAACACTGAAGCTTTCTTT. Translated, it gives CASSYRGTGNTEAFF.

The chain employs TRBV7-2 and TRBJ2-1, with 8 bases aligning to TRBD2. The CDR3 is made up of 19 amino acids. Germline assignment: CDR1 SGHTA and CDR2 FQGNSA. V dropped 5 bases and J dropped 0; count of bases not matched to a gene: 15. The chain's CDR3 is CASSRSRTGGPSSYNEQFF. The CDR3 DNA is TGTGCCAGCAGCCGTTCCCGTACGGGGGGGCCTAGCTCCTACAATGAGCAGTTCTTC.

This chain uses TRBV5-1 with TRBJ1-6; no clear D gene. Germline CDR1 SGHRS, CDR2 YFSETQ. This CDR3 spans 15 amino acids. The V end was cut by 0 bases, the J end by 3 bases, with 7 bases between. CDR3 sequence: CASSLGTDYNSPLHF. As DNA, the CDR3 is TGCGCCAGCAGCTTGGGGACCGACTATAATTCACCCCTCCACTTT.

The V call is TRBV7-2, the J call TRBJ2-5; D is unresolved. Germline V gene lookup returns CDR1 SGHTA and CDR2 FQGNSA. The CDR3 contains 12 residues. Deletions cut 7 bases from V and 4 bases from J, with 10 bases between. CDR3: CASTRYGETQYF. CDR3 coding DNA: TGTGCCAGCACCCGCTATGGAGAGACCCAGTACTTC.

The chain has TRBV24-1 and TRBJ2-1; D gene uncertain. Germline CDR1 KGHDR, CDR2 SFDVKD. This CDR3 has 13 amino acids. V was cut by 6 bases and J by 6 bases, with 11 bases left in between. The CDR3: CATSTEKINEQFF. CDR3 coding DNA: TGTGCCACCAGTACAGAGAAAATCAATGAGCAGTTCTTC.

This clone turned up a few times. This chain links TRBV7-2 with TRBJ1-3, with D uncertain. The CDR3 spans 14 residues. Trimming shortened V by 5 bases and J by 4 bases, and 12 bases separated the two germline ends. Germline CDR1 is SGHTA and CDR2 is FQGNSA. This CDR3 is CASSPATPGNTIYF. CDR3 DNA: TGTGCCAGCAGCCCCGCGACACCCGGAAACACCATATATTTT.

V gene TRBV5-5 combines with J gene TRBJ2-2; 9 nucleotides line up with TRBD2. CDR3 length: 16 amino acids. The germline V gene has CDR1 SGHKS and CDR2 YYEKEE (reference sequence). V dropped 4 bases and J dropped 1; count of bases not matched to a gene: 5. CDR3 region: CASSHGTSLNTGELFF. DNA of the CDR3: TGTGCCAGCAGCCACGGGACTAGCCTGAACACCGGGGAGCTGTTTTTT. The variable domain in full, with the rest retrieved from reference TRBV5-5 and TRBJ2-2, is DAGVTQSPTHLIKTRGQQVTLRCSPISGHKSVSWYQQVLGQGPQFIFQYYEKEERGRGNFPDRFSARQFPNYSSELNVNALLLGDSALYLCASSHGTSLNTGELFFGEGSRLTVL.

In its sample, this clone was seen once. The chain is built from TRBV19 and TRBJ2-4; weak D call: TRBD1 (6 bases). The CDR3 runs 19 residues. Germline assignment: CDR1 LNHDA and CDR2 SQIVND (reference sequence). V lost 3 bases to trimming and J lost 0 bases, with 21 bases between them. Here the CDR3 DNA reads TGTGCCAGTAGTATTTGGACAGATAGAGCTACACTAGCCAAAAACATTCAGTACTTC. Encoded protein: CASSIWTDRATLAKNIQYF. The full variable domain, completed using reference TRBV19 and TRBJ2-4, is DGGITQSPKYLFRKEGQNVTLSCEQNLNHDAMYWYRQDPGQGLRLIYYSQIVNDFQKGDIAEGYSVSREKKESFPLTVTSAQKNPTAFYLCASSIWTDRATLAKNIQYFGAGTRLSVL.

In DNA, the CDR3 is TGTGCCAGCAGCTCTCCCAGGAGCCAAGAGACCCAGTACTTC. It encodes CASSSPRSQETQYF. The chain joins TRBV5-5 to TRBJ2-5, with D unclear. The CDR3 has 14 amino acids. Per the germline V gene, CDR1 is SGHKS and CDR2 is YYEKEE (reference sequence). Trimming took 3 bases from V and 1 from J, leaving 10 bases between them.

This clone came up once. This chain connects TRBV6-2 or TRBV6-3 to TRBJ2-5; the D gene is possibly TRBD2 (5 bases). Trimming took 5 bases from V and 1 from J, leaving 14 bases between them. The CDR3 has 15 residues. Germline CDR1 is MNHEY and CDR2 is SVGEGT. CDR3 protein: CASSRTQTSQETQYF. DNA for the CDR3: TGTGCCAGCAGTAGGACCCAAACTAGCCAAGAGACCCAGTACTTC.

This clone has more than one count but fewer than ten. The rearrangement links TRBV4-3 to TRBJ1-5; the D is unclear. Trimming stripped 0 bases from V and 3 bases from J, with 3 bases between. The germline gives CDR1 LGHNA, CDR2 YSLEER. The CDR3 length is 13 residues. The CDR3 loop reads CASSQEVNQPQHF. DNA of the CDR3: TGCGCCAGCAGCCAAGAGGTCAATCAGCCCCAGCATTTT.

This chain connects TRBV5-1 to TRBJ1-1; TRBD1 matches 7 bases. The germline V gene has CDR1 SGHRS and CDR2 YFSETQ. Trimming removed 3 bases from V and 4 bases from J; junction bases left unmatched: 9. The CDR3 runs 15 residues. The CDR3 DNA reads TGCGCCAGCAGCTACACAGGGGTGGAATCCACTGAAGCTTTCTTT. As protein: CASSYTGVESTEAFF.

The V call is TRBV4-1, the J call TRBJ2-3; D is possibly TRBD2 (7 bases). Germline assignment: CDR1 MGHRA and CDR2 YSYEKL. Trimming left V 0 bases short and J 6 bases short, with 16 bases between. The CDR3 totals 16 residues. In nucleotides, the CDR3 is TGCGCCAGCAGCCAAGACGAGAGGGGGGGCGGGGATACGCAGTATTTT. It codes for CASSQDERGGGDTQYF.

This clone has more than one count but fewer than ten. This chain connects TRBV14 to TRBJ2-1; 12 bases align to TRBD2. The CDR3 sequence is 16 residues long. Germline V gene lookup returns CDR1 SGHDN and CDR2 FVKESK. The V and J ends lost 4 bases and 6 bases, in that order; junction bases with no gene match: 7. CDR3 residues: CASSLRALAGGNEQFF. CDR3 nucleotides: TGTGCCAGCAGCCTGCGAGCACTAGCGGGGGGCAATGAGCAGTTCTTC. Together with reference TRBV14 and TRBJ2-1, the CDR3 gives the full variable domain: EAGVTQFPSHSVIEKGQTVTLRCDPISGHDNLYWYRRVMGKEIKFLLHFVKESKQDESGMPNNRFLAERTGGTYSTLKVQPAELEDSGVYFCASSLRALAGGNEQFFGPGTRLTVL.

The chain recombines TRBV3-1 (or the pseudogene TRBV3-2) with TRBJ2-1; 7 nucleotides line up with TRBD1. The V segment lost 3 bases and the J segment 6 bases; nucleotides outside the gene matches: 8. Germline CDR1 and CDR2: LGHDT and YNNKEL (reference sequence). CDR3 length equals 15 residues. CDR3 DNA sequence: TGTGCCAGCAGCCAGTCCGGGACAGTATCCAATGAGCAGTTCTTC. This codes for CASSQSGTVSNEQFF.

CDR3 sequence reads: CASSSPQLNTGELFF. CDR3 DNA sequence: TGTGCCAGTAGTAGCCCCCAGCTGAACACCGGGGAGCTGTTTTTT. The V call is TRBV19, the J call TRBJ2-2; D is undetermined. The CDR3 contains 15 residues. Germline V CDR1 and CDR2: LNHDA, SQIVND (reference sequence). Trimming removed 4 bases at V and 1 base at J, with 10 bases between.

This chain links TRBV2 with TRBJ1-5; tentatively, D is TRBD1 (6 bases). The ends were cut back, 4 bases at V and 7 bases at J, with 17 bases in the middle. The CDR3 length is 15 residues. CDR1 and CDR2 (germline): SNHLY, FYNNEI. CDR3 in DNA: TGTGCCAGCAGTGCCCCCCTCAGGGGTAGCCAGCCCCAGCATTTT. This translates into CASSAPLRGSQPQHF.

This chain uses TRBV19 with TRBJ2-2, with a tentative D call TRBD2 (6 bases). V lost 6 bases to trimming and J lost 0 bases, with 8 bases between them. This CDR3 is 14 amino acids long. Germline CDR1 is LNHDA and CDR2 is SQIVND (reference sequence). CDR3 sequence (DNA): TGTGCCAGTAGGGAGGGACCGAACACCGGGGAGCTGTTTTTT. This gives the protein CASREGPNTGELFF.

This clone came up once. The chain combines TRBV5-5 with TRBJ2-2; 7 bases are shared with TRBD2. V dropped 4 bases and J dropped 4; count of bases not matched to a gene: 7. The CDR3 has 15 amino acids. The germline V gene has CDR1 SGHKS and CDR2 YYEKEE (reference sequence). CDR3 in DNA: TGTGCCAGCAGCCCCCCTTGGGAGGGCACCGGGGAGCTGTTTTTT. Protein sequence: CASSPPWEGTGELFF.

The CDR3 reads CATSDPTGGRTGELFF. CDR3 in DNA: TGTGCCACCAGTGACCCCACCGGGGGGCGGACCGGGGAGCTGTTTTTT. The chain couples TRBV24-1 to TRBJ2-2, with D perhaps matching TRBD2 (7 bases). The CDR3 covers 16 residues. Trimming left V 4 bases short and J 5 bases short, with 16 bases between. Germline CDR1 KGHDR, CDR2 SFDVKD.